This T cell receptor (beta chain) was identified during a study of shared clonotypes between healthy human individuals. Study context: The composition of the donors was two women and a few men aged 18 to 49.

The study enrolled healthy HIV-negative adults without recent acute infections or vaccinations as donors. The germline V gene has CDR1 SGHTS and CDR2 YDEGEE. The CDR3 consists of 18 residues. The junction had 10 bases not matched to a gene; V was cut back by 4 bases and J by 0 bases. With ten immunoSEQ deep assay plates, unsorted PBMC DNA underwent sequencing. The assay was immunoSEQ multiplex PCR, and TCRdb's table has in-frame clones only and misses some. The repertoire has about 490,000 clones, 60% to 80% of them found once; the top ten carry around 11%. The V call is TRBV5-8, the J call TRBJ2-3; 11 nucleotides align to TRBD2. The origin of this receptor is a middle-aged woman in good health. Some clones in this sample may be carry-over from other donors' samples. The sample comprised PBMCs. The CDR3 loop is CASSLGTSGDTSTDTQYF. In nucleotides, the CDR3 is TGTGCCAGCAGCCTCGGGACTAGCGGAGATACTAGCACAGATACGCAGTATTTT.